This passage covers 28 T cell receptor beta chains from one sample sequenced in a study of beta chain features in type 1 diabetes. Expressed TCRB transcripts were sequenced because the isolated RNA had all been reverse transcribed beforehand. Using immunoSEQ multiplex PCR, the repertoire was profiled, and TCRdb retains in-frame clones only, with some absent. The repertoire consists of about 930,000 clones, with under 20% occurring once and the leading ten covering 0.023%. Sequencing used naive CD4+ T cells from blood. Receptors were obtained from a woman aged 18 to 35 in good health.

This clone was recorded a few times. The rearrangement uses TRBV18 and TRBJ2-7; TRBD1 aligns across 7 bases. The ends lost 3 bases at V and 2 bases at J; junction bases unmatched: 10. CDR1 and CDR2 (germline): KGHSH, LQKENI. The CDR3 has 16 amino acids. CDR3 sequence: CASSPMVPTGPYEQYF. The CDR3 DNA follows: TGTGCCAGCTCACCTATGGTGCCGACAGGGCCCTACGAGCAGTACTTC.

A few counts support this clone. The J gene is TRBJ1-1, the V gene TRBV29-1; D gene uncertain. The CDR3 contains 12 residues. CDR1 and CDR2 (germline): SQVTM, ANQGSEA. V lost 0 bases and J 5 bases, leaving 7 bases between the germline ends. This chain's CDR3 is CSVEDRRTEAFF. DNA of the CDR3: TGCAGCGTTGAAGATAGGCGGACTGAAGCTTTCTTT. Drawing the rest from reference TRBV29-1 and TRBJ1-1, the complete variable domain is SAVISQKPSRDICQRGTSLTIQCQVDSQVTMMFWYRQQPGQSLTLIATANQGSEATYESGFVIDKFPISRPNLTFSTLTVSNMSPEDSSIYLCSVEDRRTEAFFGQGTRLTVV.

J is TRBJ1-1 and V is TRBV4-2, with D unresolved. This CDR3 has 12 residues. The germline gives CDR1 LGHNA, CDR2 YNFKEQ. The V end lost 1 base, the J end lost 8 bases, and 8 bases lay between the germline ends. The CDR3 DNA is TGTGCCAGCAGCCAAGTCACTGGAGAAGCTTTCTTT. Translation: CASSQVTGEAFF.

This clone has more than one count but fewer than ten. This sequence joins TRBV25-1 and TRBJ2-7, with TRBD1 matching over 8 bases. Germline V gene sequence: CDR1 MGHDK, CDR2 SYGVNS. The CDR3 loop spans 15 amino acids. J was trimmed by 3 bases and V by 1 base; bases with no gene match: 5. The CDR3 nucleotides read TGTGCCAGCAGTGAATCTTTGGACAGGGTCTACGAGCAGTACTTC. Residues: CASSESLDRVYEQYF.

The chain uses TRBV7-2 and TRBJ2-7; D unclear. The CDR3 consists of 12 residues. The V end lost 6 bases, the J end lost 4 bases, and 10 bases lay between the germline ends. CDR1 SGHTA and CDR2 FQGNSA come from the germline V gene. The CDR3: CASSKETYEQYF. CDR3 bases: TGTGCCAGCAGTAAGGAGACTTACGAGCAGTACTTC.

The chain carries TRBV5-1 and TRBJ2-2; maybe TRBD1 (6 bases). The CDR3 covers 15 residues. V was shortened by 5 bases and J by 7 bases, with 18 bases between the two germline ends. Germline V gene sequence: CDR1 SGHRS, CDR2 YFSETQ. The CDR3 reads CASRRNREIIGELFF. The CDR3 DNA follows: TGCGCCAGCAGGCGCAACAGGGAGATCATCGGGGAGCTGTTTTTT.

The chain links TRBV20-1 to TRBJ1-2; D unresolved. Trimming removed 5 bases at V and 2 bases at J, with 6 bases between. Germline CDR1 and CDR2: DFQATT and SNEGSKA (reference sequence). The CDR3 consists of 11 residues. CDR3 loop: CSALSNYGYTF. The CDR3 DNA sequence: TGCAGTGCTCTCAGCAACTATGGCTACACCTTC.

There are a few counts of this clone. This chain joins TRBV19 and TRBJ2-6; D gene ambiguous. The CDR3 covers 18 residues. Trimming left V 1 base short and J 0 bases short, with 13 bases between. Germline values: CDR1 LNHDA, CDR2 SQIVND (reference sequence). The CDR3 sequence is CASSIAPTLASGANVLTF. The CDR3 bases are TGTGCCAGTAGTATAGCCCCGACACTCGCCTCTGGGGCCAACGTCCTGACTTTC.

This clone has only a few counts. V usage is TRBV6-6 and J usage is TRBJ1-1; TRBD1 aligns across 7 bases. CDR1 and CDR2 from the germline V gene are MNHNY and SVGAGI (reference sequence). This CDR3 region has 14 residues. V lost 2 bases and J lost 2; bases outside the gene matches: 2. In DNA form, the CDR3 reads TGTGCCAGCAGTTACCAGGGGGGAAACACTGAAGCTTTCTTT. It specifies CASSYQGGNTEAFF.

In its sample, this clone was seen a few times. The chain couples TRBV15 to TRBJ1-4, with D hard to call. There are 13 residues in the CDR3. Between the trimmed V and J ends, which lost 8 bases and 0 bases, there was a span of 7 bases. Per germline, CDR1 LNHNV and CDR2 YYDKDF (reference sequence). The CDR3 loop reads CATRETTNEKLFF. CDR3 sequence (DNA): TGTGCCACCCGGGAGACAACTAATGAAAAACTGTTTTTT. Full variable domain (remainder filled in from reference TRBV15 and TRBJ1-4): DAMVIQNPRYQVTQFGKPVTLSCSQTLNHNVMYWYQQKSSQAPKLLFHYYDKDFNNEADTPDNFQSRRPNTSFCFLDIRSPGLGDTAMYLCATRETTNEKLFFGSGTQLSVL.

This chain links TRBV9 with TRBJ2-1, with D maybe TRBD2 (5 bases). With 3 bases removed from V and 8 bases from J, the gap between germline ends came to 12 bases. Germline V gives CDR1 SGDLS, CDR2 YYNGEE. The CDR3 consists of 13 residues. The CDR3 protein is CASSARLSDEQFF. The CDR3 DNA follows: TGTGCCAGCAGCGCAAGACTATCCGATGAGCAGTTCTTC.

The sample holds a few counts of this clone. The chain is built from TRBV29-1 and TRBJ1-1; TRBD1 is a possible D gene (5 bases). The ends were cut back, 3 bases at V and 1 base at J, with 12 bases in the middle. This CDR3 has 14 residues. Germline V gives CDR1 SQVTM, CDR2 ANQGSEA. The CDR3 DNA follows: TGCAGCGTTGATAATGGGGCAGGGAACACTGAAGCTTTCTTT. This translates into CSVDNGAGNTEAFF. Full variable domain (rest looked up from reference TRBV29-1 and TRBJ1-1): SAVISQKPSRDICQRGTSLTIQCQVDSQVTMMFWYRQQPGQSLTLIATANQGSEATYESGFVIDKFPISRPNLTFSTLTVSNMSPEDSSIYLCSVDNGAGNTEAFFGQGTRLTVV.

This clone turned up a few times. The chain links TRBV4-3 to TRBJ2-3; D is possibly TRBD1 or TRBD2 (5 bases each). Looked up from germline, CDR1 is LGHNA and CDR2 is YSLEER. This CDR3 has 20 amino acids. The germline V and J ends were trimmed by 0 bases and 4 bases, with 26 bases remaining between them. The DNA of the CDR3 is TGCGCCAGCAGCCAAGACATGTACCGGGGCGAGGGAGTTATCGCAGATACGCAGTATTTT. It yields the protein CASSQDMYRGEGVIADTQYF.

The chain uses TRBV6-5 and TRBJ2-2; no reliable D call. The germline gives CDR1 MNHEY, CDR2 SVGAGI. The germline V and J ends were trimmed by 5 bases and 0 bases, with 10 bases remaining between them. The CDR3 extends over 15 amino acids. The CDR3 DNA is TGTGCCAGCAGTCCCCTCCCATCGAACACCGGGGAGCTGTTTTTT. This encodes CASSPLPSNTGELFF.

The V call is TRBV7-9, the J call TRBJ2-3; the D call may be TRBD1 or TRBD2 (5 bases each). Germline CDR1 and CDR2: SEHNR and FQNEAQ (reference sequence). V shed 1 base and J shed 4 bases, with 9 bases lying between them. The CDR3 has 14 residues. CDR3 sequence (DNA): TGTGCCAGCAGCTTAGTGGGGACGGCAGATACGCAGTATTTT. Its protein is CASSLVGTADTQYF. The variable domain in full, completed from reference TRBV7-9 and TRBJ2-3, reads DTGVSQNPRHKITKRGQNVTFRCDPISEHNRLYWYRQTLGQGPEFLTYFQNEAQLEKSRLLSDRFSAERPKGSFSTLEIQRTEQGDSAMYLCASSLVGTADTQYFGPGTRLTVL.

This rearrangement joins TRBV20-1 to TRBJ2-5; D not resolved. V lost 8 bases to trimming and J lost 0 bases, with 4 bases between them. The CDR3 loop spans 10 amino acids. Germline V lookup: CDR1 DFQATT, CDR2 SNEGSKA (reference sequence). Written as DNA, the CDR3 is TGCAGTCAATACCAAGAGACCCAGTACTTC. Protein sequence: CSQYQETQYF.

The chain employs TRBV5-4 and TRBJ1-4; tentative D call: TRBD1 (5 bases). The CDR3 length is 15 residues. Between the trimmed V and J ends, which lost 4 bases and 5 bases, there was a span of 15 bases. CDR1 and CDR2 (germline): SGHNT, YYREEE (reference sequence). The CDR3 bases are TGTGCCAGCAGCGCAACCGGGACTTACAATGAAAAACTGTTTTTT. Protein: CASSATGTYNEKLFF.

Note on this clone: In the same sample, other DNA sequences code for this CDR3. The chain employs TRBV28 and TRBJ1-1; TRBD1 is a possible D gene (5 bases). V lost 5 bases and J 8 bases, leaving 9 bases between the germline ends. The CDR3 is made up of 11 amino acids. Germline V CDR1 and CDR2: MDHEN, SYDVKM. The CDR3 spells CASSLRGEAFF. In nucleotides, the CDR3 is TGTGCCAGCAGTCTAAGGGGAGAAGCTTTCTTT.

The chain combines TRBV7-9 with TRBJ1-1; the D is unclear. Germline V gene sequence: CDR1 SEHNR, CDR2 FQNEAQ (reference sequence). Trimming took 5 bases from V and 4 from J, leaving 20 bases between them. CDR3 size: 16 residues. DNA for the CDR3: TGTGCCAGCAGCGCACCAGGAGGGATTCGGGGCACTGAAGCTTTCTTT. Translating it yields CASSAPGGIRGTEAFF.

This clone came up a few times. The V call is TRBV7-2, the J call TRBJ2-1; TRBD1 agrees at 7 bases. The CDR3 is made up of 13 amino acids. V shed 4 bases and J 8 bases; nucleotides not matched to a gene: 5. Germline loops: CDR1 SGHTA, CDR2 FQGNSA. For the CDR3, the DNA is TGTGCCAGCAGCTCGGACAGGACCCATGAGCAGTTCTTC. Amino acid sequence: CASSSDRTHEQFF.

In its sample, this clone was seen a few times. CDR3 bases: TGTGCCAGCAGTTCTAGCGGAAGCGGACCCTACGAGCAGTACTTC. It is translated as CASSSSGSGPYEQYF. The rearrangement links TRBV5-4 to TRBJ2-7, with 7 bases that match TRBD2. The CDR3 extends over 15 amino acids. The V gene's germline CDR1 is SGHNT and CDR2 YYREEE (reference sequence). V dropped 5 bases and J dropped 2; count of bases not matched to a gene: 10.

There are a few counts of this clone. The chain recombines TRBV14 with TRBJ2-7; perhaps TRBD2 as D (5 bases). The CDR3 is 15 residues long. Germline lookup yields CDR1 SGHDN and CDR2 FVKESK. V lost 4 bases, J lost 3 bases, and 16 bases lay in between. Here the CDR3 DNA reads TGTGCCAGCAGCCCAATCGCACGCGACTACTACGAGCAGTACTTC. Protein sequence: CASSPIARDYYEQYF.

The chain is built from TRBV11-1 and TRBJ2-3; D is tentatively TRBD1 or TRBD2 (5 bases each). Germline CDR1 and CDR2: SGHAT and FQDESV (reference sequence). The CDR3 runs to 14 residues. V was shortened by 3 bases and J by 5 bases, with 12 bases between the two germline ends. CDR3 DNA sequence: TGTGCCAGCAGCTTGAACGAGGGGCAAGATACGCAGTATTTT. It specifies CASSLNEGQDTQYF.

About this clone itself: This sample includes further DNA sequences coding for the same CDR3. This rearrangement joins TRBV7-2 to TRBJ1-2, with D hard to call. The germline CDR1 and CDR2 sequences are SGHTA and FQGNSA. CDR3 length: 13 amino acids. The V end lost 1 base, the J end lost 2 bases, and 5 bases lay between the germline ends. CDR3 coding DNA: TGTGCCAGCAGCTTAGGGTTGAACTATGGCTACACCTTC. Amino acids: CASSLGLNYGYTF.

This clone has only a few counts. The chain recombines TRBV19 with TRBJ2-3; 8 nucleotides line up with TRBD2. The CDR3 is 15 amino acids. Looked up from germline, CDR1 is LNHDA and CDR2 is SQIVND (reference sequence). The junction had 9 bases not matched to a gene; V was cut back by 5 bases and J by 5 bases. Here the CDR3 DNA reads TGTGCCAGTAGTCCCCCCAGCGGGAGTCAAGATACGCAGTATTTT. Protein: CASSPPSGSQDTQYF.

The chain's CDR3 is CASSFGGAPTYGYTF. The CDR3 nucleotides are TGTGCCAGCAGCTTTGGCGGGGCGCCCACTTATGGCTACACCTTC. The chain combines TRBV7-8 with TRBJ1-2; tentative D call: TRBD1 (5 bases). The CDR3 is 15 residues long. In germline, CDR1 is SGHVS, CDR2 FQNEAQ. Trimming left V 3 bases short and J 5 bases short, with 16 bases between.

This clone was counted between two and nine times. Other nucleotide sequences from this sample produce the same CDR3. The J gene is TRBJ2-5, the V gene TRBV6-1; D not certain. CDR3 length: 11 amino acids. Looked up from germline, CDR1 is MNHNS and CDR2 is SASEGT. The V end was cut by 5 bases, the J end by 5 bases, with 6 bases between. In nucleotides, the CDR3 is TGTGCCAGCAGTTACCGGGAGACCCAGTACTTC. Translating it yields CASSYRETQYF.

This clone appeared a few times. The chain couples TRBV7-2 to TRBJ2-7; tentatively, D is TRBD2 (6 bases). V lost 3 bases and J lost 4, with 13 bases in between. Germline CDR1 is SGHTA and CDR2 is FQGNSA. The CDR3 totals 14 residues. CDR3 DNA: TGTGCCAGCAGCTTTCAGGCGAGCGGGTACGAGCAGTACTTC. It is translated as CASSFQASGYEQYF.